The entry below describes one TCR beta chain. Its antigen is not known. Genomic DNA acted as the template from which TCR beta VDJ combination and CDR3 sequence profiling were carried out. TCRdb re-called the reads with MiXCR, one entry per CDR3 protein. The top ten hold around a third of the sample, which has 90,000 to 130,000 distinct CDR3 sequences, roughly 50% seen once. This entry belongs to a study of CD8+CD57+ T cells in acquired aplastic anemia. Study information: The study obtained an average of approximately 2.9 ug of DNA from sorted CD4+ and CD8+ cells. Healthy donors averaged around 10 million reads for CD4+ cells.

This CDR3 spans 14 amino acids. The V gene's germline CDR1 is MNHNS and CDR2 SASEGT. The junction had 2 bases not matched to a gene; V was cut back by 7 bases and J by 0 bases. Overall study findings and caveats: Twenty-nine CD8+ CDR3 sequences were shared between patients and controls. In CD8+ cells, Simpson's diversity showed no significant difference between patients and controls.

The sample was sorted CD4+, CD8+, or CD8+CD57+ T cells (not recorded which) from PBMCs. The chain is built from TRBV6-1 and TRBJ1-5; 8 positions match TRBD1. The sequence derives from a human donor in good health, serving as a control. The CDR3 coding sequence is TGTGCCAGCATGGGACAGGATAGCAATCAGCCCCAGCATTTT. Translating it yields CASMGQDSNQPQHF.